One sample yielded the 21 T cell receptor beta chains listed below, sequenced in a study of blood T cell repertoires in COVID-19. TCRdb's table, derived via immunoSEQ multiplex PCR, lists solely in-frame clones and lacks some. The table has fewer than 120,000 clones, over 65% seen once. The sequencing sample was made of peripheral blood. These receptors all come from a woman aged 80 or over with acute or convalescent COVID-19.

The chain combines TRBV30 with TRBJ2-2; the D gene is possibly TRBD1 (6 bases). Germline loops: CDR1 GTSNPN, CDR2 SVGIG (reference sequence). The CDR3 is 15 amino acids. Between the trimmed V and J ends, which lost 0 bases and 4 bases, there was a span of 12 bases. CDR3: CAWSVLQDSTGELFF. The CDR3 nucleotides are TGTGCCTGGAGTGTATTACAGGACAGCACCGGGGAGCTGTTTTTT.

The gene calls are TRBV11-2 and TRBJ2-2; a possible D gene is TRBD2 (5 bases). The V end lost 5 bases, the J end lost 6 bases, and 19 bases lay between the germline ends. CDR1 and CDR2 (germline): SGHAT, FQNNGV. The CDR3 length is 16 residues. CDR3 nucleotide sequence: TGTGCCAGCAGCCTTAGAGGGCCTAAGGTGCCCGGGGAGCTGTTTTTT. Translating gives CASSLRGPKVPGELFF.

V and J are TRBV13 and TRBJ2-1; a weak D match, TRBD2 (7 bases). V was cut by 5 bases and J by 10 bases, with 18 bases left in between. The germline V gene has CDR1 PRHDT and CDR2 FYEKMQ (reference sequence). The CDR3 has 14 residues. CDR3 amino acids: CASSPRQGRGEQFF. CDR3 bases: TGTGCCAGCAGCCCCCGCCAGGGGCGGGGGGAGCAGTTCTTC.

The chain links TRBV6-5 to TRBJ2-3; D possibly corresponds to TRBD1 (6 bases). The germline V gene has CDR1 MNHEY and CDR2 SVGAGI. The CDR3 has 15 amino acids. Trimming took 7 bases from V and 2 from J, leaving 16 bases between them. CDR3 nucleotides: TGTGCCAGCACCAACTCACAGGGTGCCACAGATACGCAGTATTTT. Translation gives CASTNSQGATDTQYF.

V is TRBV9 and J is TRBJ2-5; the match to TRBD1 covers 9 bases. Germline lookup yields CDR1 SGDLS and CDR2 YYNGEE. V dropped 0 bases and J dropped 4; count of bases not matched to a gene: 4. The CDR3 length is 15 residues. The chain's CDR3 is CASSVEGGQGETQYF. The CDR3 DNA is TGTGCCAGCAGCGTAGAAGGGGGACAGGGAGAGACCCAGTACTTC.

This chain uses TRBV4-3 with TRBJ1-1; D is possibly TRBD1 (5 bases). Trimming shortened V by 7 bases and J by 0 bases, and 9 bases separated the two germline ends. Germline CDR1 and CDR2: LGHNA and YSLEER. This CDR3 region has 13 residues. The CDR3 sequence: CASKGDVNTEAFF. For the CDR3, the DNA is TGCGCCAGCAAAGGGGATGTGAACACTGAAGCTTTCTTT.

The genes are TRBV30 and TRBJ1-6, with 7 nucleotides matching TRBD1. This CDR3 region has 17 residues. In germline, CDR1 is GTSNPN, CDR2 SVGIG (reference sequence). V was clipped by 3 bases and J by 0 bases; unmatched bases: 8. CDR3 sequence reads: CAWRDRMGASYNSPLHF. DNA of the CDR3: TGTGCCTGGAGGGACAGGATGGGGGCCTCCTATAATTCACCCCTCCACTTT.

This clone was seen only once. The chain's CDR3 is CASSALGAEQFF. For the CDR3, the DNA is TGTGCCAGCAGCGCTCTAGGGGCTGAGCAGTTCTTC. This chain links TRBV7-2 with TRBJ2-1; possible D gene TRBD1, 5 bases. Germline loops: CDR1 SGHTA, CDR2 FQGNSA. V dropped 5 bases and J dropped 9 bases, with 11 bases sitting between them. The CDR3 is 12 amino acids.

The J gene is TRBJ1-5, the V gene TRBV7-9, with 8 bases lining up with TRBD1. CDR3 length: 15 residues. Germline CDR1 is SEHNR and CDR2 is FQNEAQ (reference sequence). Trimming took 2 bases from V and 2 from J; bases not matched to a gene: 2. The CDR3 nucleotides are TGTGCCAGCAGCTTACAGGGGGCCGGCAATCAGCCCCAGCATTTT. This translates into CASSLQGAGNQPQHF.

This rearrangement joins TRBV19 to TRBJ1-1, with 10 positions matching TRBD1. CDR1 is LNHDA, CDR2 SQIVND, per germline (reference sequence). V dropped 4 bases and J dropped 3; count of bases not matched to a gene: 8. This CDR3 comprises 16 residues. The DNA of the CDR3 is TGTGCCAGTAGTAGGACAGGGGGTTATTCGGACACTGAAGCTTTCTTT. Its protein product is CASSRTGGYSDTEAFF.

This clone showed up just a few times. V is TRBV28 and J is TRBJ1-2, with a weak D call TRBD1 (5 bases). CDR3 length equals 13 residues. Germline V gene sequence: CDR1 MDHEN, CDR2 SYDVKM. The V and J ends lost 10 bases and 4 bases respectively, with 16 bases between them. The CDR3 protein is CATGRVDIYGYTF. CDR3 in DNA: TGTGCCACGGGCAGGGTGGATATCTATGGCTACACCTTC.

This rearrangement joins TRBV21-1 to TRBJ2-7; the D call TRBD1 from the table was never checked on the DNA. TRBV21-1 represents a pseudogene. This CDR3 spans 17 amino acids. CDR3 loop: CASSKVHGPRPIYEQYF. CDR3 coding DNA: TGTGCCAGCAGCAAAGTCCATGGGCCACGGCCCATCTACGAGCAGTACTTC.

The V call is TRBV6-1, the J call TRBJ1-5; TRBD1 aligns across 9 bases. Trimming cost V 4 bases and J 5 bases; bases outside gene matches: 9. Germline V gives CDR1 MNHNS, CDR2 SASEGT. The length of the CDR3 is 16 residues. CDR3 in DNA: TGTGCCAGCAGTGGAGGGGACAGGGACAGACATCAGCCCCAGCATTTT. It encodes CASSGGDRDRHQPQHF.

As DNA, the CDR3 is TGCGCCAGCAGCTCGGCTGTGGGCTCCCAAGAGACCCAGTACTTC. As protein: CASSSAVGSQETQYF. The J gene is TRBJ2-5, the V gene TRBV5-1, with D unclear. V dropped 3 bases and J dropped 1 base, with 13 bases sitting between them. The CDR3 length is 15 residues. Looked up from germline, CDR1 is SGHRS and CDR2 is YFSETQ.

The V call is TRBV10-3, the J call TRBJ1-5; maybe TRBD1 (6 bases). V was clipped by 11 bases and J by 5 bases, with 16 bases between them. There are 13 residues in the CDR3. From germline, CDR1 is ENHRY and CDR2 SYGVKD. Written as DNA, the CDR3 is TGTGCCGCAAGAGGGGAGGGGGATCAGCCCCAGCATTTT. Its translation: CAARGEGDQPQHF.

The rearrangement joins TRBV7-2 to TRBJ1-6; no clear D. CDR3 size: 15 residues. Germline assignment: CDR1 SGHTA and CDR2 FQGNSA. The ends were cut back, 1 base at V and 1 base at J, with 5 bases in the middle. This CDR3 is CASSLGSSYNSPLHF. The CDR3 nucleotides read TGTGCCAGCAGCTTAGGCAGTTCCTATAATTCACCCCTCCACTTT.

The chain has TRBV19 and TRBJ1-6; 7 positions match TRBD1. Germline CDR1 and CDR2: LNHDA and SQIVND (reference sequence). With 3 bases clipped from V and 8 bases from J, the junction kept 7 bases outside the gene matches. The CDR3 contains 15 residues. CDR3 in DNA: TGTGCCAGTAGTATTTACAGGGGTGAGGATTCACCCCTCCACTTT. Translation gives CASSIYRGEDSPLHF.

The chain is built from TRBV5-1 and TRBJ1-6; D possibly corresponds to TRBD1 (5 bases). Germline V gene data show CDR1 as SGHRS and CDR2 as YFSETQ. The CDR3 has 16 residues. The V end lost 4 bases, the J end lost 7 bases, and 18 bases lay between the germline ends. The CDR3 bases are TGCGCCAGCAGCGGAGGGACTGACCTGGGAAATTCACCCCTCCACTTT. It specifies CASSGGTDLGNSPLHF.

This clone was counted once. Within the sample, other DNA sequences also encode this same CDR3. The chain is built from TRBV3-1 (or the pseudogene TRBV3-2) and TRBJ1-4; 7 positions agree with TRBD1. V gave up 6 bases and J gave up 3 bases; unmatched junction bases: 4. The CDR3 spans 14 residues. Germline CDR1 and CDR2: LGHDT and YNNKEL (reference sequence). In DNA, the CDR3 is TGTGCCAGCAGTCGAGGACAGGCTAATGAAAAACTGTTTTTT. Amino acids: CASSRGQANEKLFF.

The CDR3 DNA follows: TGTGCCAGCAGCTCGGGACTAGCGGGGGGCTCTACAGATACGCAGTATTTT. Translation gives CASSSGLAGGSTDTQYF. V and J are TRBV11-3 and TRBJ2-3; 15 bases fit TRBD2. The CDR3 totals 17 residues. V gave up 4 bases and J gave up 3 bases; unmatched junction bases: 5. Germline V gene lookup returns CDR1 SGHNT and CDR2 YENEEA.

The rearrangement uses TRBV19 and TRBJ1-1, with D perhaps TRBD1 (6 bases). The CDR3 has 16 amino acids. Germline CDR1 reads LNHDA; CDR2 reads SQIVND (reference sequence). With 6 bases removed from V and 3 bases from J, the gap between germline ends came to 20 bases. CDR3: CASRTRSGGRDTEAFF. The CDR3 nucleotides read TGTGCCAGTAGGACCCGGTCTGGGGGCCGGGACACTGAAGCTTTCTTT.